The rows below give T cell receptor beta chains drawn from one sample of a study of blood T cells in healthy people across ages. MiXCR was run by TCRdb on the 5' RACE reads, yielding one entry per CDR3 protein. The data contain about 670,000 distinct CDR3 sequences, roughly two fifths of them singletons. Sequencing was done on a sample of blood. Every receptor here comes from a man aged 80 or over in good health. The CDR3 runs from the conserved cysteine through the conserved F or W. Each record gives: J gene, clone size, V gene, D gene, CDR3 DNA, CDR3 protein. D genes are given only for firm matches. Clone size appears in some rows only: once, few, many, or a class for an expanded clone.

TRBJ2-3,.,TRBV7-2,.,TGTGCCAGCAGCTCAAATGACGGGGGTGTGTGGGATACGCAGTATTTT,CASSSNDGGVWDTQYF
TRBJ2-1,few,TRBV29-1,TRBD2,TGCAGCGTTGAAGATACCGGACTAGCGGCCTACAATGAGCAGTTCTTC,CSVEDTGLAAYNEQFF
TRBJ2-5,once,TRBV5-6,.,TGTGCCAGCAGAGGGACAAACAAAGAGACCCAGTACTTC,CASRGTNKETQYF
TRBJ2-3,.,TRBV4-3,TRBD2,TGCGCCAGCAGCCAGTCCGGGACTAGCGATGCAGATACGCAGTATTTT,CASSQSGTSDADTQYF
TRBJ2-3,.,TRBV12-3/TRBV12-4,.,TGTGCCAGCAGTTCGCCCGGGATCATCACAGATATGCAGTATTTT,CASSSPGIITDMQYF
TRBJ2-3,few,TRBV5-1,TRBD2,TGCGCCAGCATAGGCGGGGGAGGTACAGATACGCAGTATTTT,CASIGGGGTDTQYF
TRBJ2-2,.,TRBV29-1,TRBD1,TGCAGCGTCACCGGGACAGGGGTGGCCGGGGAGCTGTTTTTT,CSVTGTGVAGELFF
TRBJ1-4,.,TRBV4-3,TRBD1,TGCGCCAGCAGAGACAGGGGGCATGAAAAACTGTTTTTT,CASRDRGHEKLFF
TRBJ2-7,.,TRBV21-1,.,TGTGCCAGCAGCAAAGGGGGGCAGGGTCCAACCTACGAGCAGTACTTC,CASSKGGQGPTYEQYF
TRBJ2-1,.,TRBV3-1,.,TGTGCCAGCAGCCAAGACCTACAGATTCAAGAGACCCAGTTCTTC,CASSQDLQIQETQFF
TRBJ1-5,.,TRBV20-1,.,TGCAGTGCTAGAGTTAGAGGAATCAATCAGCCCCAGCATTTT,CSARVRGINQPQHF
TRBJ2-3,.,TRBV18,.,TGTGCCAGCTCACCTTATTCAGATACGCAGTATTTT,CASSPYSDTQYF
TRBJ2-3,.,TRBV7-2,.,TGTGCCAGCAGCTTAGCCCTCCGGGGCCCCAAAGAACAAACTAGCACAGATACGCAGTATTTT,CASSLALRGPKEQTSTDTQYF
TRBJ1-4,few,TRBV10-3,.,TGTGCCATCAGTGAGTCGGGGTCGGAAAAACTGTTTTTT,CAISESGSEKLFF
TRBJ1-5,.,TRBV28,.,TGTGCCAGCAGTCCCCCCCGCAGGGGAAATCAGCCCCAGCATTTT,CASSPPRRGNQPQHF
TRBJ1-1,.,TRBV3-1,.,TGTGCCAGCAGCCAAGTGTGGAACACTGAAGCTTTCTTT,CASSQVWNTEAFF
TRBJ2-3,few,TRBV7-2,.,TGTGCCAGCAGCTTAATGGCGCGGACAAGGGTCCGAGATACGCAGTATTTT,CASSLMARTRVRDTQYF
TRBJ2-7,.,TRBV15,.,TGTGCCACCGGTAAGGGGCCGTCATCCTACGAGCAGTACTTC,CATGKGPSSYEQYF
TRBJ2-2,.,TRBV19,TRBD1,TGTGCCACCCGTGGGACAGCGAACACCGGGGAGCTGTTTTTT,CATRGTANTGELFF
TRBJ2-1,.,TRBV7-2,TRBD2,TGTGCCAGCAGCTGGACTAGCGGGGTGAAAAATGAGCAGTTCTTC,CASSWTSGVKNEQFF
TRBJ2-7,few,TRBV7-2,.,TGTGCCAGCACCCCTTCAGGGACCCCCTACGAGCAGTACTTC,CASTPSGTPYEQYF
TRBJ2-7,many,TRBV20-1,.,TGCAGTGCTAGGCCGAAAAGTTCTATTGTCCCCTACGAGCAGTACTTC,CSARPKSSIVPYEQYF